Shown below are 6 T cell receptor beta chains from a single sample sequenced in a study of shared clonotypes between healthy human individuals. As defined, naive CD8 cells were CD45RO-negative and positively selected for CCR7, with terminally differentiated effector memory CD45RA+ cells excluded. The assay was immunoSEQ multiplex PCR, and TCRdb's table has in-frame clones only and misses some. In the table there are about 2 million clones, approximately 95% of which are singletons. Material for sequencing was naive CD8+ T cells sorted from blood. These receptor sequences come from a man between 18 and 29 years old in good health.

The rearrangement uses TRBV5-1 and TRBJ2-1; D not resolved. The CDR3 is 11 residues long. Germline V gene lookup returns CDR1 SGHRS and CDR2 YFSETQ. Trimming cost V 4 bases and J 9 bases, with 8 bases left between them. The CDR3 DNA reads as TGCGCCAGCAGCCCCGGTGTTGAGCAGTTCTTC. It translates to CASSPGVEQFF.

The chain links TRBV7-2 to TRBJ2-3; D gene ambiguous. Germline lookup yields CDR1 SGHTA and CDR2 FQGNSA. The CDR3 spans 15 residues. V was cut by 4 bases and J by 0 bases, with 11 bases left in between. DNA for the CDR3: TGTGCCAGCAGCTCAGTGTGGGTGAGCACAGATACGCAGTATTTT. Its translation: CASSSVWVSTDTQYF.

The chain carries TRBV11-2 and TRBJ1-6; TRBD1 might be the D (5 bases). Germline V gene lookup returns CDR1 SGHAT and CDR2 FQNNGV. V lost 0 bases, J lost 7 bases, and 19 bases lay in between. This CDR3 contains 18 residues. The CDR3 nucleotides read TGTGCCAGCAGCTTAGAAAGTTGGACATCCATGGAGAATTCACCCCTCCACTTT. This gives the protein CASSLESWTSMENSPLHF.

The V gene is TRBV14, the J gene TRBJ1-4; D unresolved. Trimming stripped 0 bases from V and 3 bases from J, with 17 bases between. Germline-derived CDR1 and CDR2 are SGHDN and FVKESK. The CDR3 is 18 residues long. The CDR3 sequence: CASSQEFLGSEANEKLFF. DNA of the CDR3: TGTGCCAGCAGCCAAGAATTTCTGGGTTCAGAAGCTAATGAAAAACTGTTTTTT.

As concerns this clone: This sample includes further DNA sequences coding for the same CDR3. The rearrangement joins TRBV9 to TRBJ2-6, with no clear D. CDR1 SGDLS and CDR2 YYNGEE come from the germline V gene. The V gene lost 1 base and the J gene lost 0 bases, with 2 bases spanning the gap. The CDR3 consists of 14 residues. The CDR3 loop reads CASSVISGANVLTF. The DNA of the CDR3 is TGTGCCAGCAGCGTAATCTCTGGGGCCAACGTCCTGACTTTC. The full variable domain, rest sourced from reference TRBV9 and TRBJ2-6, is DSGVTQTPKHLITATGQRVTLRCSPRSGDLSVYWYQQSLDQGLQFLIQYYNGEERAKGNILERFSAQQFPDLHSELNLSSLELGDSALYFCASSVISGANVLTFGAGSRLTVL.

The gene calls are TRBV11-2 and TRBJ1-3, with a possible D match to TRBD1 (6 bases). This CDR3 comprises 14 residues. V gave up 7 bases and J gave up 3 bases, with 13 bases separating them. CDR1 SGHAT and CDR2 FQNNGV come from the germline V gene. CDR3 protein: CASNPQGGGNTIYF. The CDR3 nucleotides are TGTGCCAGCAATCCACAGGGTGGTGGAAACACCATATATTTT.